These 24 T cell receptor beta chains were all obtained from the same sample, sequenced in a study of blood T cell repertoires in COVID-19. The repertoire was sequenced with immunoSEQ multiplex PCR; TCRdb's copy has only in-frame clones and lacks some. The repertoire holds a few hundred thousand clones, with 83% as singletons. The sequencing input was peripheral blood. The receptor set was obtained from a woman aged 25 to 39 with COVID-19, enrolled during active disease.

The chain joins TRBV6-5 to TRBJ2-2; D is possibly TRBD2 (5 bases). Germline loops: CDR1 MNHEY, CDR2 SVGAGI. The CDR3 has 13 amino acids. Trimming stripped 4 bases from V and 7 bases from J, with 10 bases between. The CDR3 here is CASSSSGIGELFF. CDR3 bases: TGTGCCAGCAGTTCCTCCGGGATCGGGGAGCTGTTTTTT.

The chain couples TRBV5-1 to TRBJ2-3, with 9 bases identical to TRBD2. The CDR3 is 15 amino acids. J lost 2 bases, V lost 5 bases, and 6 bases had no gene match. Germline loops: CDR1 SGHRS, CDR2 YFSETQ. Here the CDR3 reads CASRTSGVHTDTQYF. The CDR3 coding sequence is TGCGCCAGCAGGACTAGCGGAGTCCACACAGATACGCAGTATTTT.

This chain connects TRBV18 to TRBJ1-1; D might be TRBD1 (6 bases). Germline CDR1 and CDR2: KGHSH and LQKENI. V was trimmed by 4 bases and J by 2 bases, leaving 8 bases between them. The CDR3 spans 13 residues. CDR3 region: CASSQGQNTEAFF. CDR3 bases: TGTGCCAGCTCACAGGGACAAAACACTGAAGCTTTCTTT.

This chain links TRBV28 with TRBJ2-7; 9 nucleotides match TRBD1. After removal of 3 bases from V and 6 bases from J, the junction contained 12 bases not matched to a gene. The CDR3 contains 16 residues. Germline-derived CDR1 and CDR2 are MDHEN and SYDVKM. CDR3 sequence: CASSFFSEGQGGEQYF. The CDR3 coding sequence is TGTGCCAGCAGTTTCTTCTCCGAGGGACAGGGCGGCGAGCAGTACTTC.

V and J are TRBV4-3 and TRBJ2-3, with a tentative D call TRBD2 (5 bases). V shed 4 bases and J shed 1 base, with 12 bases lying between them. Germline-derived CDR1 and CDR2 are LGHNA and YSLEER. The CDR3 has 15 residues. CDR3 nucleotides: TGCGCCAGCAGCCGAACAGCGGTCGGCACAGATACGCAGTATTTT. Its protein product is CASSRTAVGTDTQYF.

This clone was observed a single time. The gene calls are TRBV24-1 and TRBJ1-6; D not resolved. The CDR3 is 16 amino acids. In germline, CDR1 is KGHDR, CDR2 SFDVKD. Trimming pared 4 bases from V and 7 bases from J, leaving 16 bases between. The CDR3 nucleotides read TGTGCCACCAGTGACGGACGGGGTAGGAGCAATTCACCCCTCCACTTT. Amino acids: CATSDGRGRSNSPLHF.

CDR3 sequence (DNA): TGTGCCAGCAGAGATATTCCAGGGAAAGGGGGCAATGAGCAGTTCTTC. Its translation: CASRDIPGKGGNEQFF. The rearrangement uses TRBV2 and TRBJ2-1, with D maybe TRBD1 (6 bases). Looked up from germline, CDR1 is SNHLY and CDR2 is FYNNEI. The CDR3 has 16 amino acids. Deletions cut 6 bases from V and 6 bases from J, with 21 bases between. Full variable domain (remainder filled in from reference TRBV2 and TRBJ2-1): EPEVTQTPSHQVTQMGQEVILRCVPISNHLYFYWYRQILGQKVEFLVSFYNNEISEKSEIFDDQFSVERPDGSNFTLKIRSTKLEDSAMYFCASRDIPGKGGNEQFFGPGTRLTVL.

The chain uses TRBV7-2 and TRBJ2-7, with 9 bases aligning to TRBD2. J lost 6 bases, V lost 1 base, and 1 base had no gene match. The CDR3 contains 13 residues. Germline-derived CDR1 and CDR2 are SGHTA and FQGNSA. The CDR3 here is CASSLGREGEQYF. The CDR3 DNA follows: TGTGCCAGCAGCTTAGGGCGGGAGGGCGAGCAGTACTTC.

The gene calls are TRBV6-1 and TRBJ2-3; D gene ambiguous. Germline V gives CDR1 MNHNS, CDR2 SASEGT. Trimming left V 2 bases short and J 9 bases short, with 9 bases between. This CDR3 is built from 12 residues. The CDR3 is CASSEFFPTQYF. CDR3 DNA sequence: TGTGCCAGCAGTGAATTCTTCCCCACGCAGTATTTT.

This clone showed up just once. The chain carries TRBV27 and TRBJ2-1, with TRBD2 matching 14 bases. The ends lost 6 bases at V and 8 bases at J; junction bases unmatched: 9. The length of the CDR3 is 16 residues. The germline CDR1 and CDR2 sequences are MNHEY and SMNVEV (reference sequence). In DNA, the CDR3 is TGTGCCAGCAGGGGCGGTAAGGGACTAGCGGGAGATGAGCAGTTCTTC. Amino acids: CASRGGKGLAGDEQFF.

V gene TRBV28 combines with J gene TRBJ1-1, with TRBD1 matching 10 bases. The germline V gene encodes CDR1 MDHEN and CDR2 SYDVKM. Trimming cost V 7 bases and J 0 bases; bases outside gene matches: 11. The CDR3 sequence is 17 residues long. The DNA of the CDR3 is TGTGCCAGCACCTACCGGGACAGGGGTCGAATGAACACTGAAGCTTTCTTT. Translation gives CASTYRDRGRMNTEAFF.

This clone has more than one count but fewer than ten. The chain's CDR3 is CASSPDTKGYTF. The CDR3 coding sequence is TGTGCCAGCAGTCCGGACACCAAGGGCTACACCTTC. This chain links TRBV28 with TRBJ1-2, with D possibly TRBD1 on 5 matching bases. Germline V lookup: CDR1 MDHEN, CDR2 SYDVKM. Trimming cost V 5 bases and J 8 bases, with 12 bases left between them. The CDR3 is 12 residues long.

The chain employs TRBV28 and TRBJ1-1, with D possibly TRBD1 on 5 matching bases. V shed 6 bases and J shed 4 bases, with 9 bases lying between them. Germline CDR1 is MDHEN and CDR2 is SYDVKM. The CDR3 runs 12 residues. The CDR3 DNA reads as TGTGCCAGCAGCCTAAGGGGCACTGAAGCTTTCTTT. Its protein is CASSLRGTEAFF.

The V call is TRBV27, the J call TRBJ1-4, with 7 nucleotides matching TRBD1. V lost 5 bases, J lost 6 bases, and 6 bases stayed unmatched. The CDR3 has 14 residues. CDR1 and CDR2 (germline): MNHEY, SMNVEV (reference sequence). CDR3 protein: CASSAGTAYEKLFF. As DNA, the CDR3 is TGTGCCAGCAGTGCCGGGACAGCTTATGAAAAACTGTTTTTT.

This chain connects TRBV27 to TRBJ1-1, with D uncertain. CDR3 length: 12 amino acids. Per the germline V gene, CDR1 is MNHEY and CDR2 is SMNVEV (reference sequence). The V end was cut by 5 bases, the J end by 7 bases, with 11 bases between. CDR3 nucleotide sequence: TGTGCCAGCAGTCCCGGTTTGAATGAAGCTTTCTTT. This encodes CASSPGLNEAFF.

The count of this clone is one. This rearrangement joins TRBV7-8 to TRBJ1-2; 8 nucleotides align to TRBD1. V shed 5 bases, J shed 6 bases, and the junction held 5 bases outside the gene matches. The CDR3 covers 13 residues. Germline-derived CDR1 and CDR2 are SGHVS and FQNEAQ. CDR3 bases: TGTGCCAGCAGCGGACAGGGATGGGATGGCTACACCTTC. This encodes CASSGQGWDGYTF. Full variable domain (missing parts from reference TRBV7-8 and TRBJ1-2): GAGVSQSPRYKVAKRGQDVALRCDPISGHVSLFWYQQALGQGPEFLTYFQNEAQLDKSGLPSDRFFAERPEGSVSTLKIQRTQQEDSAVYLCASSGQGWDGYTFGSGTRLTVV.

CDR3 DNA sequence: TGCAGTGCTCAAACAGGCTTTCAGCAGTACTTC. The encoded protein is CSAQTGFQQYF. V gene TRBV20-1 combines with J gene TRBJ2-7; D may be TRBD1 (5 bases). The CDR3 spans 11 residues. Germline V gene lookup returns CDR1 DFQATT and CDR2 SNEGSKA (reference sequence). V lost 5 bases to trimming and J lost 8 bases, with 13 bases between them.

This chain connects TRBV19 to TRBJ2-7; 10 positions match TRBD1. The CDR3 has 15 amino acids. Germline CDR1 is LNHDA and CDR2 is SQIVND (reference sequence). The trim removed 4 bases at V and 7 bases at J, leaving 10 bases unmatched. This chain's CDR3 is CASSRKPTGGEEQYF. The DNA of the CDR3 is TGTGCCAGTAGTAGAAAGCCGACAGGGGGCGAGGAGCAGTACTTC.

The chain couples TRBV7-3 to TRBJ2-1, with D perhaps matching TRBD2 (5 bases). CDR3 length: 13 residues. V was trimmed by 6 bases and J by 2 bases, leaving 8 bases between them. The germline V gene has CDR1 SGHTA and CDR2 FQGTGA. For the CDR3, the DNA is TGTGCCAGCAGGAGCGGAACCTACAATGAGCAGTTCTTC. Its protein is CASRSGTYNEQFF.

The rearrangement uses TRBV9 and TRBJ2-5; 10 bases are a match to TRBD1. J gave up 5 bases and V 4 bases, and 8 bases lay outside the gene matches. This CDR3 contains 15 residues. The V gene's germline CDR1 is SGDLS and CDR2 YYNGEE. The CDR3 region has the DNA TGTGCCAGCAGCACCCGACAGGGGGCACGGGAGACCCAGTACTTC. It yields the protein CASSTRQGARETQYF. The complete variable domain, with remaining parts taken from reference TRBV9 and TRBJ2-5, reads DSGVTQTPKHLITATGQRVTLRCSPRSGDLSVYWYQQSLDQGLQFLIQYYNGEERAKGNILERFSAQQFPDLHSELNLSSLELGDSALYFCASSTRQGARETQYFGPGTRLLVL.

The rearrangement links TRBV28 to TRBJ2-3, with TRBD2 matching 11 bases. J gave up 1 base and V 3 bases, and 0 bases lay outside the gene matches. Germline V lookup: CDR1 MDHEN, CDR2 SYDVKM. The CDR3 covers 15 residues. CDR3 loop: CASSFSGRGTDTQYF. As DNA, the CDR3 is TGTGCCAGCAGTTTTAGCGGGAGGGGCACAGATACGCAGTATTTT.

This rearrangement joins TRBV6-5 to TRBJ1-5; D is unclear. Trimming stripped 8 bases from V and 5 bases from J, with 10 bases between. The CDR3 covers 12 residues. Germline lookup yields CDR1 MNHEY and CDR2 SVGAGI. The DNA for the CDR3 is TGTGCCAGCGGCCAGTTCTATCAGCCCCAGCATTTT. Protein: CASGQFYQPQHF.

This clone was detected a few times. The J gene is TRBJ2-7, the V gene TRBV6-2 or TRBV6-3, with TRBD2 identical over 12 bases. The V and J ends lost 0 bases and 4 bases, in that order; junction bases with no gene match: 4. CDR3 size: 16 residues. CDR1 and CDR2 from the germline V gene are MNHEY and SVGEGT. The CDR3 spells CASSYSRTSGVYEQYF. In DNA, the CDR3 is TGTGCCAGCAGTTACTCGAGGACTAGCGGGGTGTACGAGCAGTACTTC.

CDR3: CASSQGGAGGWTEAFF. The CDR3 DNA sequence: TGTGCCAGCAGCCAAGGGGGGGCAGGGGGTTGGACTGAAGCTTTCTTT. The chain uses TRBV3-1 (or the pseudogene TRBV3-2) and TRBJ1-1; 7 bases align to TRBD1. The CDR3 extends over 16 amino acids. With V trimmed by 1 base and J by 5 bases, 10 bases remained unmatched. Germline CDR1 LGHDT, CDR2 YNNKEL (reference sequence).